Shown below are 25 T cell receptor beta chains from a single sample sequenced in a study of T cell responses to AZD1222 COVID-19 vaccine. Assay: immunoSEQ multiplex PCR; the TCRdb copy retains only in-frame clones and omits some. The data show some 150,000 clones, roughly nine tenths seen once. The sample here was peripheral blood, taken on day 0 of AZD1222 vaccination. The receptor set was obtained from an adult in good health.

This clone was recorded once. The CDR3 bases are TGTGCCAGTAATATTGGACAGGGCGCAAACTATGGCTACACCTTC. Translation: CASNIGQGANYGYTF. The chain combines TRBV19 with TRBJ1-2; 8 bases map to TRBD1. Germline CDR1 LNHDA, CDR2 SQIVND (reference sequence). Germline trimming cut 7 bases from V and 2 bases from J; bases unmatched to any gene: 9. The CDR3 extends over 15 amino acids.

The chain combines TRBV24-1 with TRBJ1-4; TRBD1 might be the D (6 bases). The CDR3 totals 13 residues. The V gene's germline CDR1 is KGHDR and CDR2 SFDVKD. Trimming took off 9 bases at V and 1 base at J, with 8 bases between the two ends. The CDR3 DNA is TGTGCCACCCAGGGGCGAACTAATGAAAAACTGTTTTTT. It encodes CATQGRTNEKLFF.

This chain connects TRBV7-2 to TRBJ1-6, with D hard to call. Per the germline V gene, CDR1 is SGHTA and CDR2 is FQGNSA. The CDR3 totals 16 residues. V was cut by 2 bases and J by 5 bases, with 13 bases left in between. Here the CDR3 DNA reads TGTGCCAGCAGCTTATATCGCCAGGCACATAATTCACCCCTCCACTTT. This translates into CASSLYRQAHNSPLHF.

This clone was counted between two and nine times. The genes are TRBV19 and TRBJ1-1; D gene uncertain. The CDR3 is made up of 15 amino acids. The germline V and J ends were trimmed by 2 bases and 6 bases, with 16 bases remaining between them. Germline assignment: CDR1 LNHDA and CDR2 SQIVND (reference sequence). CDR3 coding DNA: TGTGCCAGTAGTATATTAGGCCCCCAGCGCGCTGAAGCTTTCTTT. It codes for CASSILGPQRAEAFF.

The J gene is TRBJ1-2, the V gene TRBV11-2; perhaps TRBD1 as D (6 bases). The ends were cut back, 0 bases at V and 3 bases at J, with 8 bases in the middle. The CDR3 contains 14 residues. Per the germline V gene, CDR1 is SGHAT and CDR2 is FQNNGV. DNA for the CDR3: TGTGCCAGCAGCTTAGATCAGGGGCACTATGGCTACACCTTC. Translated, it gives CASSLDQGHYGYTF.

The chain links TRBV15 to TRBJ2-1, with 7 bases identical to TRBD2. Looked up from germline, CDR1 is LNHNV and CDR2 is YYDKDF (reference sequence). J lost 8 bases, V lost 8 bases, and 9 bases had no gene match. The CDR3 sequence is 13 residues long. DNA of the CDR3: TGTGCCACCGGCAAGCGGGGTCTCGATGAGCAGTTCTTC. This codes for CATGKRGLDEQFF.

The chain has TRBV5-5 and TRBJ1-2, with 9 positions matching TRBD1. Germline values: CDR1 SGHKS, CDR2 YYEKEE (reference sequence). With 0 bases clipped from V and 5 bases from J, the junction kept 5 bases outside the gene matches. The CDR3 covers 15 residues. Here the CDR3 DNA reads TGTGCCAGCAGCTTGGGGGGACAGGGAATATATGGCTACACCTTC. This encodes CASSLGGQGIYGYTF.

The chain recombines TRBV11-2 with TRBJ2-2; D is undetermined. The germline V and J ends were trimmed by 3 bases and 5 bases, with 7 bases remaining between them. The germline V gene encodes CDR1 SGHAT and CDR2 FQNNGV. The CDR3 is made up of 13 amino acids. CDR3 residues: CASSLEQTGELFF. CDR3 coding DNA: TGTGCCAGCAGCTTGGAACAAACCGGGGAGCTGTTTTTT.

The chain recombines TRBV7-2 with TRBJ1-5; maybe TRBD1 (5 bases). This CDR3 has 15 residues. Germline V gene data show CDR1 as SGHTA and CDR2 as FQGNSA. Trimming removed 1 base from V and 5 bases from J, with 12 bases in between. For the CDR3, the DNA is TGTGCCAGCAGCTTAGGGTCTGGGGACTATCAGCCCCAGCATTTT. Amino acid sequence: CASSLGSGDYQPQHF. Full variable domain (rest looked up from reference TRBV7-2 and TRBJ1-5): GAGVSQSPSNKVTEKGKDVELRCDPISGHTALYWYRQSLGQGLEFLIYFQGNSAPDKSGLPSDRFSAERTGGSVSTLTIQRTQQEDSAVYLCASSLGSGDYQPQHFGDGTRLSIL.

This chain joins TRBV30 and TRBJ2-1; a possible D gene is TRBD1 (6 bases). The CDR3 has 13 residues. Germline lookup yields CDR1 GTSNPN and CDR2 SVGIG (reference sequence). V gave up 4 bases and J gave up 10 bases, with 17 bases separating them. In DNA, the CDR3 is TGTGCCTGGAACAAGGACAGTTTCAGGGAGCAGTTCTTC. It codes for CAWNKDSFREQFF.

The chain recombines TRBV27 with TRBJ2-4; D assignment may be TRBD1 or TRBD2 (5 bases each). Trimming took 3 bases from V and 9 from J, leaving 9 bases between them. CDR3 length: 12 amino acids. Per the germline V gene, CDR1 is MNHEY and CDR2 is SMNVEV (reference sequence). This CDR3 is CASSFYGGIQYF. The CDR3 DNA sequence: TGTGCCAGCAGTTTTTATGGGGGCATTCAGTACTTC.

The genes are TRBV6-2 or TRBV6-3 and TRBJ2-3; TRBD2 aligns across 10 bases. Germline V gene lookup returns CDR1 MNHEY and CDR2 SVGEGT. V was clipped by 2 bases and J by 4 bases; unmatched bases: 6. CDR3 length: 16 residues. CDR3 sequence (DNA): TGTGCCAGCAGTTACGGAGCGGGGGGGCTTCCAGATACGCAGTATTTT. As protein: CASSYGAGGLPDTQYF.

The V gene is TRBV19, the J gene TRBJ1-5; 11 bases agree with TRBD1. V was clipped by 4 bases and J by 7 bases; unmatched bases: 6. Germline V gene lookup returns CDR1 LNHDA and CDR2 SQIVND (reference sequence). CDR3 size: 15 residues. The CDR3 region has the DNA TGTGCCAGTAGTACCCCCGGGACAGGGGGACAGCCCCAGCATTTT. It translates to CASSTPGTGGQPQHF.

About this clone itself: At one end the junction does not follow the germline gene, possibly because of a read error. V gene TRBV12-3 or TRBV12-4 combines with J gene TRBJ1-4; D is ambiguous. There are 12 residues in the CDR3. DNA of the CDR3: TGTGCCAGCAGTTTATGGGTAGGGAGACCGACTTTT. It translates to CASSLWVGRPTF.

This clone has a single count. The rearrangement joins TRBV30 to TRBJ1-2, with 7 nucleotides matching TRBD1. This CDR3 comprises 12 residues. CDR1 and CDR2 (germline): GTSNPN, SVGIG (reference sequence). V gave up 4 bases and J gave up 10 bases; unmatched junction bases: 9. The CDR3 sequence: CAWTLGQATYTF. Written as DNA, the CDR3 is TGTGCCTGGACCCTTGGACAGGCCACCTACACCTTC. The whole variable domain, remainder taken from reference TRBV30 and TRBJ1-2, is SQTIHQWPATLVQPVGSPLSLECTVEGTSNPNLYWYRQAAGRGLQLLFYSVGIGQISSEVPQNLSASRPQDRQFILSSKKLLLSDSGFYLCAWTLGQATYTFGSGTRLTVV.

The chain couples TRBV7-2 to TRBJ2-7, with D hard to call. The CDR3 is 15 residues long. Germline CDR1 SGHTA, CDR2 FQGNSA. V was clipped by 6 bases and J by 0 bases, with 15 bases between them. DNA of the CDR3: TGTGCCAGCAGATCTTCATCGCTCTACTCCTACGAGCAGTACTTC. Its translation: CASRSSSLYSYEQYF.

This clone was seen a few times. V is TRBV2 and J is TRBJ2-3, with 7 bases fitting TRBD1. V lost 2 bases and J lost 7; bases outside the gene matches: 15. Germline V CDR1 and CDR2: SNHLY, FYNNEI. The CDR3 totals 17 residues. CDR3 bases: TGTGCCAGCAGTGAATCCCATACAGGGGCGTCGTTAAATACGCAGTATTTT. It yields the protein CASSESHTGASLNTQYF.

This chain uses TRBV5-4 with TRBJ1-6; TRBD1 aligns across 7 bases. V lost 4 bases, J lost 10 bases, and 8 bases stayed unmatched. The V gene's germline CDR1 is SGHNT and CDR2 YYREEE (reference sequence). The CDR3 has 14 residues. The CDR3 sequence: CASSGGIRGSPLHF. The CDR3 bases are TGTGCCAGCAGCGGGGGAATCAGGGGGTCACCCCTCCACTTT.

Points on this clone: A read error may be the cause here, since a much bigger clone is one base away. The same CDR3 can be traced to other DNA sequences in this sample. V gene TRBV9 combines with J gene TRBJ1-4; 8 nucleotides match TRBD1. CDR1 and CDR2 (germline): SGDLS, YYNGEE. CDR3 length: 16 residues. V trimming: 0 bases; J trimming: 6 bases; junction bases outside the gene matches: 7. The CDR3 loop reads CASSVGGQGGDEKLFF. In DNA form, the CDR3 reads TGTGCCAGCAGCGTAGGAGGACAGGGTGGCGATGAAAAACTGTTTTTT. The entire variable domain, with the rest obtained from reference TRBV9 and TRBJ1-4, is as follows: DSGVTQTPKHLITATGQRVTLRCSPRSGDLSVYWYQQSLDQGLQFLIQYYNGEERAKGNILERFSAQQFPDLHSELNLSSLELGDSALYFCASSVGGQGGDEKLFFGSGTQLSVL.

The CDR3 nucleotides read TGTGCCAGCAGCTTAGGGTTGGGGGCATCTAATGAAAAACTGTTTTTT. Protein product: CASSLGLGASNEKLFF. V usage is TRBV7-6 and J usage is TRBJ1-4, with a tentative D call TRBD1 (6 bases). The V gene's germline CDR1 is SGHVS and CDR2 FNYEAQ. V was clipped by 1 base and J by 3 bases, with 12 bases between them. This CDR3 comprises 16 residues.

The chain is built from TRBV6-5 and TRBJ1-4; 7 bases map to TRBD1. V lost 4 bases and J lost 3; bases outside the gene matches: 2. The germline V gene has CDR1 MNHEY and CDR2 SVGAGI. CDR3 length equals 14 residues. The CDR3 region is CASSFGTANEKLFF. The CDR3 DNA reads as TGTGCCAGCAGTTTTGGGACAGCTAATGAAAAACTGTTTTTT.

The V call is TRBV10-3, the J call TRBJ2-2; the match to TRBD2 covers 9 bases. Looked up from germline, CDR1 is ENHRY and CDR2 is SYGVKD. With V trimmed by 6 bases and J by 2 bases, 10 bases remained unmatched. This CDR3 region has 17 residues. The CDR3 DNA reads TGTGCCATCAGCGGACAGCGGGGGGCCACCAACACCGGGGAGCTGTTTTTT. Encoded protein: CAISGQRGATNTGELFF.

The chain couples TRBV7-8 to TRBJ1-3; D is perhaps TRBD1 (6 bases). V was shortened by 5 bases and J by 0 bases, with 17 bases between the two germline ends. CDR1 SGHVS and CDR2 FQNEAQ come from the germline V gene. This CDR3 is 17 amino acids long. The CDR3 region has the DNA TGTGCCAGCAGCACCCGGGAGGGGGGCATCTCTGGAAACACCATATATTTT. Amino acid sequence: CASSTREGGISGNTIYF.

The sample holds a few counts of this clone. At the DNA level, this CDR3 is encoded by other sequences in the same sample as well. The rearrangement joins TRBV15 to TRBJ1-5; D unresolved. V gave up 3 bases and J gave up 4 bases, with 7 bases separating them. This CDR3 contains 13 residues. CDR1 LNHNV and CDR2 YYDKDF come from the germline V gene (reference sequence). CDR3 loop: CATSSERNQPQHF. The CDR3, as DNA: TGTGCCACCAGCAGTGAGAGAAATCAGCCCCAGCATTTT.

This chain uses TRBV5-1 with TRBJ2-5, with 11 bases aligning to TRBD1. Germline-derived CDR1 and CDR2 are SGHRS and YFSETQ. This CDR3 region has 16 residues. The V and J ends lost 1 base and 4 bases, in that order; junction bases with no gene match: 6. The CDR3 sequence: CASSLNGQGAGETQYF. CDR3 DNA: TGCGCCAGCAGCTTGAATGGACAGGGGGCGGGAGAGACCCAGTACTTC.